A selection of T cell receptor beta chains follows, all from one sample in a study of immune evolution from preneoplasia to lung adenocarcinoma. Libraries were prepared by immunoSEQ multiplex PCR; TCRdb keeps only in-frame clonotypes and omits some of them. Of 4,500 to 7,500 clones listed, roughly 77% are singletons. The sample taken for sequencing was FFPE adjacent normal lung tissue. The receptors stem from a person in their sixties or seventies with lung adenocarcinoma. Each CDR3 is given with its conserved first and last residue. A D gene is named only where the DNA matches it firmly. Not every row has a clone size; where given, it reads once, few, many or a size class.

NA NA TRBJ1-3 TRBV13 TGTGCCAGCAGCTTAGACTCGAGCTCTGGAAACACCATATATTTT CASSLDSSSGNTIYF
NA NA TRBJ2-2 TRBV30 TGTGTGCTCAACACCGGGGAGCTGTTTTTT CVLNTGELFF
NA NA TRBJ2-2 TRBV18 TGTGCCAGCTCACCGACCGGGACTGGGAACACCGGGGAGCTGTTTTTT CASSPTGTGNTGELFF
NA TRBD1 TRBJ2-1 TRBV27 TGTGCCAGCAGTTTATCGGGACAGTTCGATGAGCAGTTCTTC CASSLSGQFDEQFF
once NA TRBJ1-1 TRBV5-6 TGTGCCAGCAGCTTGGGCAGGGGGAACACTGAAGCTTTCTTT CASSLGRGNTEAFF
NA NA TRBJ1-5 TRBV6-5 TGTGCCAGCAGTTACTCGCCGAGGGGAGGTCAGCCCCAGCATTTT CASSYSPRGGQPQHF
NA NA TRBJ2-1 TRBV7-2 TGTGCCAGCAGGGGCCCCGACCATGAGCAGTTCTTC CASRGPDHEQFF
NA NA TRBJ2-3 TRBV7-2 TGTGCCAGCAGCTTAGGCAGTCCCGGGGCAGATACGCAGTATTTT CASSLGSPGADTQYF
NA NA TRBJ2-7 TRBV27 TGTGCCAGCAGTTTATCTCGCGGGATGGGGGAGCAGTACTTC CASSLSRGMGEQYF
NA NA TRBJ2-3 TRBV28 TGTGCCAGCAGTTCCCCGGACCCCGGGGTCAATACGCAGTATTTT CASSSPDPGVNTQYF
NA TRBD2 TRBJ2-7 TRBV7-9 TGTGCCAGCAGCCACGGGACTAGCGGCTACGAGCAGTACTTC CASSHGTSGYEQYF
NA NA TRBJ1-2 TRBV28 TGTGCCAGCAGTTTGGGGGCAGGGAACTATGGCTACACCTTC CASSLGAGNYGYTF
NA TRBD1 TRBJ2-5 TRBV2 TGTGCCAGCATGGCGGACAGGGGGCGCATGGAGACCCAGTACTTC CASMADRGRMETQYF
NA NA TRBJ1-5 TRBV28 TGTGCCAGCAGTTTAGGGGGGACCAATCAGCCCCAGCATTTT CASSLGGTNQPQHF
once NA TRBJ2-1 TRBV29-1 TGCAGCGCCTTGAGGGGGAAGGTCGAGCAGTTCTTC CSALRGKVEQFF
once NA TRBJ2-7 TRBV6-5 TGTGCCAGCAGGGGCCTTAACTACGAGCAGTACTTC CASRGLNYEQYF
NA NA TRBJ2-3 TRBV7-9 TGTGCCAGCACCGGCGGGTATACGCAGTATTTT CASTGGYTQYF
NA TRBD2 TRBJ2-5 TRBV9 TGTGCCAGCAGCGTAGCTGTGGGACTAGGCGAGACCCAGTACTTC CASSVAVGLGETQYF
once NA TRBJ2-7 TRBV29-1 TGCAGCGTTGGTGAGGCCAGGTACGAGCAGTACTTC CSVGEARYEQYF
NA NA TRBJ1-2 TRBV29-1 TGCAGCGTGGGGGACAATGGCTACACCTTC CSVGDNGYTF
once NA TRBJ1-1 TRBV5-5 TGTGCCAGCAGGGGGAGAGGGGCGGACACTGAAGCTTTCTTT CASRGRGADTEAFF
NA NA TRBJ2-5 TRBV4-1 TGCGCCAGCAGCCAATATCACGGGGGGCAGTACCAAGAGACCCAGTACTTC CASSQYHGGQYQETQYF
NA NA TRBJ2-2 TRBV7-6 TGTGCCAGCAGCTTTCGGGAGAGGGGCACCGGGGAGCTGTTTTTT CASSFRERGTGELFF
NA TRBD1 TRBJ2-2 TRBV5-6 TGTGCCAGCAGCCACAGGGGGGTGACCGGGGAGCTGTTTTTT CASSHRGVTGELFF
NA TRBD1 TRBJ1-5 TRBV6-5 TGTGCCAGCAGTTACTCCGGTGGACAGGGCCAGCCCCAGCATTTT CASSYSGGQGQPQHF
NA TRBD1 TRBJ1-2 TRBV4-2 TGTGCCAGCAGCCCCCCAACCCGGGACAGGGTTCAATCTGACTATGGCTACACCTTC CASSPPTRDRVQSDYGYTF
NA NA TRBJ2-7 TRBV4-1 TGCGCCAGCAGCCAAGGGAGGGATTCGTACTTC CASSQGRDSYF
NA TRBD1 TRBJ2-7 TRBV6-6 TGTGCCAGCAGTTACTCGTCGGGACAGGGATTCTACGAGCAGTACTTC CASSYSSGQGFYEQYF
NA TRBD2 TRBJ2-2 TRBV30 TGTGCCTGGAGTGTAGGCGGGGGGCGGAGTGGGGAGCTGTTTTTT CAWSVGGGRSGELFF
NA NA TRBJ1-1 TRBV27 TGTGCCAGCGCATATCAGGGAAGTCTCTTGGCCACTGAAGCTTTCTTT CASAYQGSLLATEAFF
NA TRBD2 TRBJ2-5 TRBV18 TGTGCCAGCTCACAATCGGGACTAGGATCCCAAGAGACCCAGTACTTC CASSQSGLGSQETQYF
medium-sized NA TRBJ2-7 TRBV7-9 TGTGCCTCCAGGGACACCCTAACCTACGAGCAGTACTTC CASRDTLTYEQYF
NA NA TRBJ2-5 TRBV28 TGTGCCAGCAGTCGATCCAGGACTAAGCAAGAGACCCAGTACTTC CASSRSRTKQETQYF
NA TRBD1 TRBJ1-2 TRBV30 TGTGCCTGGAGTACAGGGGAGGACTGCACCTTC CAWSTGEDCTF
NA TRBD1 TRBJ1-2 TRBV6-1 TGTGCCAGCAGTGCGGGAAGGGCGGGACAGGGTAATGGCTACACCTTC CASSAGRAGQGNGYTF
medium-sized NA TRBJ2-7 TRBV28 TGTGCCAGCAGTTTAGGGACAAAGTACGAGCAGTACTTC CASSLGTKYEQYF
NA TRBD2 TRBJ2-7 TRBV27 TGTGCCAGCAGTTCTGGGGGGGAACCGGGGCAGTACTTC CASSSGGEPGQYF
NA NA TRBJ2-2 TRBV5-1 TGCGCCAGCAGCATCCACTGGAACGCTTATGGGGAGCTGTTTTTT CASSIHWNAYGELFF
NA NA TRBJ2-5 TRBV15 TGTGCCACCAGCAGAGATCAGCAAGAAGAGACCCAGTACTTC CATSRDQQEETQYF
few NA TRBJ1-1 TRBV5-1 TGCGCCAGCAGCTTGGCTGGGGGCGGCACTGAAGCTTTCTTT CASSLAGGGTEAFF
NA TRBD2 TRBJ2-7 TRBV5-1 TGCGCCAGCAGCTTCAGACTAGCGGGCTACGAGCAGTACTTC CASSFRLAGYEQYF